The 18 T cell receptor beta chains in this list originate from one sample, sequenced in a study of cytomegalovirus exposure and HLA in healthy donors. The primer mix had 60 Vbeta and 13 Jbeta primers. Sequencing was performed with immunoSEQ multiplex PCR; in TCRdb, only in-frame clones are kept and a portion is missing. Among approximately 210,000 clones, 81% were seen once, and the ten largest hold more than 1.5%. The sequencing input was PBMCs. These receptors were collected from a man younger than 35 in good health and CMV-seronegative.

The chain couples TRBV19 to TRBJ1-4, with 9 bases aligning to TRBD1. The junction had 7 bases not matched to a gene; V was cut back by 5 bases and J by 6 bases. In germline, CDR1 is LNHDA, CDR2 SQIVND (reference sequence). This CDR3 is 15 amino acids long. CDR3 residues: CASSPETGGYEKLFF. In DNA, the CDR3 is TGTGCCAGTAGTCCCGAGACAGGGGGATATGAAAAACTGTTTTTT.

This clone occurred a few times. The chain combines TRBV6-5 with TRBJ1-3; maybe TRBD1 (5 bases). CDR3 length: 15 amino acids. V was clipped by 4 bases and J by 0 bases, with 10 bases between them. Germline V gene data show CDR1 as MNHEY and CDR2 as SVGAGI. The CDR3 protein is CASSLGVSSGNTIYF. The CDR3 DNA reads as TGTGCCAGCAGTTTAGGGGTGAGCTCTGGAAACACCATATATTTT.

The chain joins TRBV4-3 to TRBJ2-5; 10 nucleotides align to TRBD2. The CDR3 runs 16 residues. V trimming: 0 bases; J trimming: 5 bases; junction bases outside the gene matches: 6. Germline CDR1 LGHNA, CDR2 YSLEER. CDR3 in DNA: TGCGCCAGCAGCCAAGAGAGGCTAGCGGGAGTGGAGACCCAGTACTTC. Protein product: CASSQERLAGVETQYF.

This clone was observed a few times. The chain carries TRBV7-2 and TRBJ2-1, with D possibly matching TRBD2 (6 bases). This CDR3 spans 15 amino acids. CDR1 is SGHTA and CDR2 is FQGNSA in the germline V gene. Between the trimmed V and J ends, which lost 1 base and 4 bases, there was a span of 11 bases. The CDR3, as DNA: TGTGCCAGCAGCTTAGAATGGGGACTTTACAATGAGCAGTTCTTC. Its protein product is CASSLEWGLYNEQFF.

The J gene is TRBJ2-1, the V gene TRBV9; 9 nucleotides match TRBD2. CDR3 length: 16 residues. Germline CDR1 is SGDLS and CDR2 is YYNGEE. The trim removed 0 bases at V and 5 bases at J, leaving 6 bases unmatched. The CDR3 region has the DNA TGTGCCAGCAGCGTAGTGGAGCGGGAGGCTCACAATGAGCAGTTCTTC. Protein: CASSVVEREAHNEQFF.

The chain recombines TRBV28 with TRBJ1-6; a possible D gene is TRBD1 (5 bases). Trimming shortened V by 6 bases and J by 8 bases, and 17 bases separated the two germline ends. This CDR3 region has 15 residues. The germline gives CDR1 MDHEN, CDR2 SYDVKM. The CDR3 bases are TGTGCCAGCAGCCCAAGGGGCCTATTTTATTCACCCCTCCACTTT. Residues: CASSPRGLFYSPLHF.

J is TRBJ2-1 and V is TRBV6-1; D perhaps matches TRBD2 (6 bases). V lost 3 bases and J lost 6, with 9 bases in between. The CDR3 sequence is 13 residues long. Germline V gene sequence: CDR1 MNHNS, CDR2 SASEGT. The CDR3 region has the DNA TGTGCCAGCAGTGAGTCTAGCGTCAATGAGCAGTTCTTC. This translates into CASSESSVNEQFF.

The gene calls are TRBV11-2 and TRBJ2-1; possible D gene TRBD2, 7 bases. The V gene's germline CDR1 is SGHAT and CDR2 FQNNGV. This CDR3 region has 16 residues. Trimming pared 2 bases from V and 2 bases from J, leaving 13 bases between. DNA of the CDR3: TGTGCCAGCAGCTTAAGAGGGGGGGGTCCCTACAATGAGCAGTTCTTC. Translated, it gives CASSLRGGGPYNEQFF.

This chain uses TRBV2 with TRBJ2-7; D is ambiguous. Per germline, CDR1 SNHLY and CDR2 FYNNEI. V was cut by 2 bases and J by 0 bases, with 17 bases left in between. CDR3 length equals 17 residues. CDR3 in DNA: TGTGCCAGCAGTGAAATTTTGGATAGCCTAAGCTCCTACGAGCAGTACTTC. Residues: CASSEILDSLSSYEQYF.

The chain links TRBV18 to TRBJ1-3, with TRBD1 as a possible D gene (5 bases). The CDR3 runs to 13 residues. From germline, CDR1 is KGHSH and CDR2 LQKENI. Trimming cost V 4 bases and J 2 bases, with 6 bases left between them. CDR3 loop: CASSRGAGNTIYF. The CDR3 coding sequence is TGTGCCAGCTCACGGGGGGCTGGAAACACCATATATTTT.

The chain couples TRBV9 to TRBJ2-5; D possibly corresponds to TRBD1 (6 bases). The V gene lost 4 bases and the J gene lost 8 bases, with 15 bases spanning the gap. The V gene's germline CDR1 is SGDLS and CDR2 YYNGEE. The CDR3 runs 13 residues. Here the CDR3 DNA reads TGTGCCAGCAGCAAACAGGGTCTGGGCACCCAGTACTTC. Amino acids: CASSKQGLGTQYF.

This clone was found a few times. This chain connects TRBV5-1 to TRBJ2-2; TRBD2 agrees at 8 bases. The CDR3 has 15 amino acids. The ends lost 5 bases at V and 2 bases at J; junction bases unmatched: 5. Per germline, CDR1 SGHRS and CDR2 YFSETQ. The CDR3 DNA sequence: TGCGCCAGCAGTATCAGCGGGGGAAACACCGGGGAGCTGTTTTTT. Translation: CASSISGGNTGELFF. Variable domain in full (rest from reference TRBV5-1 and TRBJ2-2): KAGVTQTPRYLIKTRGQQVTLSCSPISGHRSVSWYQQTPGQGLQFLFEYFSETQRNKGNFPGRFSGRQFSNSRSEMNVSTLELGDSALYLCASSISGGNTGELFFGEGSRLTVL.

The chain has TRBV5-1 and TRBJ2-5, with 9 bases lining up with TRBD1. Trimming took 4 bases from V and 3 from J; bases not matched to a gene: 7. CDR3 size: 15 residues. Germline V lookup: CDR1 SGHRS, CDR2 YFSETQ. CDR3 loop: CASSRDWTGEETQYF. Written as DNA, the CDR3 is TGCGCCAGCAGCCGCGATTGGACAGGGGAAGAGACCCAGTACTTC.

CDR3 amino acids: CASSLLYRVEQYF. DNA for the CDR3: TGTGCCAGCAGTTTACTCTACAGGGTCGAGCAGTACTTC. This chain connects TRBV28 to TRBJ2-7; TRBD1 might be the D (6 bases). V lost 2 bases and J 6 bases, leaving 11 bases between the germline ends. CDR3 length: 13 amino acids. CDR1 and CDR2 from the germline V gene are MDHEN and SYDVKM. Filled out from reference TRBV28 and TRBJ2-7, the complete variable domain reads DVKVTQSSRYLVKRTGEKVFLECVQDMDHENMFWYRQDPGLGLRLIYFSYDVKMKEKGDIPEGYSVSREKKERFSLILESASTNQTSMYLCASSLLYRVEQYFGPGTRLTVT.

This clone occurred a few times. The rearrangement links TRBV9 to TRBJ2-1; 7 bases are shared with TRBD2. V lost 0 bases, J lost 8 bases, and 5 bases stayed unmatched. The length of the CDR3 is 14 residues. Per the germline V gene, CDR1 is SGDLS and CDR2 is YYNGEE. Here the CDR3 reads CASSVEGGRDEQFF. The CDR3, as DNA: TGTGCCAGCAGCGTAGAGGGCGGGAGAGATGAGCAGTTCTTC.

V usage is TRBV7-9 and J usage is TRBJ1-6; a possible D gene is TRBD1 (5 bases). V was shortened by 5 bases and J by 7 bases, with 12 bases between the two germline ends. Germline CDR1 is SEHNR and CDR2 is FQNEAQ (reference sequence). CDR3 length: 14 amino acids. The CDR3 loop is CASSAGRSNSPLHF. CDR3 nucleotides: TGTGCCAGCAGCGCGGGACGGTCCAATTCACCCCTCCACTTT.

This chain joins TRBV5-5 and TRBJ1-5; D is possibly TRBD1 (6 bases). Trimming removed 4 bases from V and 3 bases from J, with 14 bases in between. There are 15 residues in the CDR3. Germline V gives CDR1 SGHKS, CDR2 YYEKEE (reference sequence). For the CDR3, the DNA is TGTGCCAGCAGCCCAACAGGGTCGGCCAATCAGCCCCAGCATTTT. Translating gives CASSPTGSANQPQHF.

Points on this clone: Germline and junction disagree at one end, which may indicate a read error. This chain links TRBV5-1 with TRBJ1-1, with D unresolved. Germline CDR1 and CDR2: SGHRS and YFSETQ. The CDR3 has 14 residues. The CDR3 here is CASSLALVNAEAFF. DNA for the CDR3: TGCGCCAGCAGCTTGGCACTGGTGAACGCTGAAGCTTTCTTT.